Listed below are T cell receptor beta chains from one sample, sequenced in a study of cytomegalovirus exposure and HLA in healthy donors. Sequenced by immunoSEQ multiplex PCR; TCRdb stores in-frame clones only, minus some. The sample comprises about 190,000 clones, around four fifths of which are singletons, and roughly 10% rests with the top ten. The sequenced sample consisted of PBMCs. The receptors derive from a woman between 45 and 60 years old in good health and CMV-seropositive. CDR3s include the opening cysteine and the closing phenylalanine or tryptophan. The D gene is left open where the match is weak. Size tells how often a clone was seen (once, few, many) or the class of an expanded clone, and some rows leave it out.

14,TRBJ2-7,TRBV6-6,-,TRBD1,CASSTLTGAYEQYF,TGTGCCAGCAGCACCTTGACAGGGGCGTACGAGCAGTACTTC
13,TRBJ2-1,TRBV18,-,-,CATPGEGYNEQFF,TGTGCCACCCCCGGGGAAGGCTACAATGAGCAGTTCTTC
15,TRBJ1-2,TRBV7-2,-,-,CASSLEFGRGHGYTF,TGTGCCAGCAGCTTAGAGTTTGGCAGGGGCCATGGCTACACCTTC
14,TRBJ2-7,TRBV6-5,-,-,CASSYSGVSYEQYF,TGTGCCAGCAGTTACTCAGGAGTTTCCTACGAGCAGTACTTC
15,TRBJ1-2,TRBV5-5,-,TRBD1,CASSLSDRGYGGYTF,TGTGCCAGCAGCTTGTCTGACAGGGGTTACGGTGGCTACACCTTC
13,TRBJ2-1,TRBV7-6,-,-,CASSLARGGNPFF,TGTGCCAGCAGCTTAGCGCGCGGTGGAAATCCGTTCTTC
14,TRBJ1-4,TRBV7-9,few,-,CASSFPGWEKKLFF,TGTGCCAGCAGCTTTCCCGGGTGGGAGAAAAAACTGTTTTTT
16,TRBJ2-2,TRBV5-1,once,-,CASSSTTGINTGELFF,TGCGCCAGCAGCTCCACCACAGGGATAAACACCGGGGAGCTGTTTTTT
15,TRBJ1-6,TRBV19,-,-,CATRGQGSVNSPLHF,TGTGCCACAAGGGGACAAGGGTCCGTTAATTCACCCCTCCACTTT
12,TRBJ1-1,TRBV30,-,-,CAWSVATTEAFF,TGTGCCTGGAGTGTAGCCACGACTGAAGCTTTCTTT
14,TRBJ2-2,TRBV5-1,once,-,CASRRAGNTGELFF,TGCGCCAGCAGGCGTGCAGGGAACACCGGGGAGCTGTTTTTT
14,TRBJ2-5,TRBV7-2,-,TRBD2,CASSLEVAGETQYF,TGTGCCAGCAGCTTAGAGGTAGCGGGGGAGACCCAGTACTTC
18,TRBJ2-7,TRBV10-3,-,TRBD2,CAISRVELAGGPSYEQYF,TGTGCCATCAGCCGCGTTGAACTAGCGGGGGGTCCCTCCTACGAGCAGTACTTC
15,TRBJ1-2,TRBV18,-,-,CASSPPGVQFRGYTF,TGTGCCAGCTCACCACCCGGGGTACAGTTCCGAGGCTACACCTTC
16,TRBJ2-3,TRBV7-3,-,TRBD2,CASSPQPAGATDTQYF,TGTGCCAGCAGCCCGCAACCAGCGGGGGCCACAGATACGCAGTATTTT
16,TRBJ2-1,TRBV10-3,once,-,CAISEQGNGGAYEQFF,TGTGCCATCAGTGAGCAGGGTAATGGCGGGGCATATGAGCAGTTCTTC
15,TRBJ1-1,TRBV9,-,TRBD1,CASSVLDRGPTEAFF,TGTGCCAGCAGCGTACTCGACAGGGGACCCACTGAAGCTTTCTTT
16,TRBJ1-4,TRBV30,-,-,CAWSRRGAGANEKLFF,TGTGCCTGGAGTCGTCGGGGGGCGGGAGCTAATGAAAAACTGTTTTTT
12,TRBJ2-1,TRBV18,-,TRBD2,CASSRSGGEQFF,TGTGCCAGCTCACGAAGCGGGGGTGAGCAGTTCTTC
13,TRBJ1-3,TRBV14,once,-,CASSARLGNTIYF,TGTGCCAGCAGCGCCCGACTGGGAAACACCATATATTTT
15,TRBJ1-1,TRBV7-2,-,TRBD1,CASSTKTGEMTEAFF,TGTGCCAGCAGCACCAAGACAGGGGAAATGACTGAAGCTTTCTTT
16,TRBJ2-1,TRBV11-2,-,TRBD2,CASSYTIAGGINEQFF,TGTGCCAGCAGCTATACTATAGCGGGGGGGATTAATGAGCAGTTCTTC
15,TRBJ1-5,TRBV4-2,-,TRBD1,CASSQGTGRHLAQHF,TGTGCCAGCAGCCAGGGGACAGGGCGGCACTTGGCCCAGCATTTT
13,TRBJ2-5,TRBV5-1,once,-,CASCRDTQETQYF,TGCGCCAGCTGCCGGGACACCCAAGAGACCCAGTACTTC
18,TRBJ2-7,TRBV7-9,-,TRBD2,CASSLENTPGLGVYEQYF,TGTGCCAGCAGCTTAGAAAATACGCCGGGACTAGGAGTCTACGAGCAGTACTTC
15,TRBJ2-3,TRBV19,-,TRBD2,CASSMLRGVGDTQYF,TGTGCCAGTAGTATGTTGCGGGGGGTGGGGGATACGCAGTATTTT
14,TRBJ2-7,TRBV5-1,-,-,CASSLEQASYEQYF,TGCGCCAGCAGCTTGGAACAGGCGTCCTACGAGCAGTACTTC
17,TRBJ1-4,TRBV10-1,-,-,CASRPGAQPATNEKLFF,TGCGCCAGCAGACCTGGGGCCCAGCCTGCAACTAATGAAAAACTGTTTTTT
15,TRBJ1-6,TRBV7-2,-,-,CASSSLRQGNSPLHF,TGTGCCAGCAGCTCCCTTCGGCAGGGGAATTCACCCCTCCACTTT
15,TRBJ2-3,TRBV9,-,TRBD1,CASSEGQGAGDTQYF,TGTGCCAGCAGCGAAGGACAGGGGGCAGGAGATACGCAGTATTTT
15,TRBJ1-4,TRBV6-5,-,-,CASKQQGLTNEKLFF,TGTGCCAGCAAACAGCAGGGGTTAACTAATGAAAAACTGTTTTTT
13,TRBJ1-5,TRBV30,-,-,CAYATGSNQPQHF,TGTGCCTATGCCACAGGTAGCAATCAGCCCCAGCATTTT
14,TRBJ1-2,TRBV6-6,-,TRBD1,CASSVTGSNYGYTF,TGTGCCAGCAGCGTGACAGGGAGTAACTATGGCTACACCTTC
14,TRBJ1-6,TRBV29-1,-,-,CSVKTQGHNSPLHF,TGCAGCGTCAAAACGCAGGGTCATAATTCACCCCTCCACTTT
16,TRBJ1-1,TRBV5-1,-,TRBD1,CASTLSGDRANTEAFF,TGCGCCAGCACCTTGTCCGGTGACAGGGCGAACACTGAAGCTTTCTTT
17,TRBJ1-2,TRBV18,-,TRBD1,CASSPPSSGTGGYGYTF,TGTGCCAGCTCACCACCGTCGTCCGGGACAGGGGGCTATGGCTACACCTTC